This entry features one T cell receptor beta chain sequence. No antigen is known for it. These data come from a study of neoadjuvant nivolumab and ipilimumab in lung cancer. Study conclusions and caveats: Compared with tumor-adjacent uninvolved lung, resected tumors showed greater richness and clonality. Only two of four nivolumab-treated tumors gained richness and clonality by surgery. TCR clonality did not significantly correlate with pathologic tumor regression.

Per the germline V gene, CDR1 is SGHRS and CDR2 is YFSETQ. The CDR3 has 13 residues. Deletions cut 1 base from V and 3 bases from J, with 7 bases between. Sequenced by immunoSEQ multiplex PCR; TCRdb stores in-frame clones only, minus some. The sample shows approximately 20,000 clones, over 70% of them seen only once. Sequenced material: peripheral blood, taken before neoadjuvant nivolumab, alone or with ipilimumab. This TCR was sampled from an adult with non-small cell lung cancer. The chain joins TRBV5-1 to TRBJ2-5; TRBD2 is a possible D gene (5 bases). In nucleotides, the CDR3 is TGCGCCAGCAGCTTGACGGGGAAAGAGACCCAGTACTTC. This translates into CASSLTGKETQYF.